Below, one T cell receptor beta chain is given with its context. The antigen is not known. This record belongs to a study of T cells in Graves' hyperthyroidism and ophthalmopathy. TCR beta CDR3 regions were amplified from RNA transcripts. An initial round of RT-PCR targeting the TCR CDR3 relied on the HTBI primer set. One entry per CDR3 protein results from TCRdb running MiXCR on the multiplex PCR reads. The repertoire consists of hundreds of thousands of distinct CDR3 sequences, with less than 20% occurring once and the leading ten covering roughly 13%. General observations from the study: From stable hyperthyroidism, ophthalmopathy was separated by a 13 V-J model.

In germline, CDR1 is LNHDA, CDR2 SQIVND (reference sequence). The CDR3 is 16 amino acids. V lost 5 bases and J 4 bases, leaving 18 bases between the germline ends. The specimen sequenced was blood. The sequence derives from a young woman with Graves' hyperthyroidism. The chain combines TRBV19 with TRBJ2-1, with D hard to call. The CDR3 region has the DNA TGTGCCAGTAGTCCCCACTGGACCCTCCGTTACAATGAGCAGTTCTTC. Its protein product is CASSPHWTLRYNEQFF. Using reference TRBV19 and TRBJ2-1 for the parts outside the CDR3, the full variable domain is DGGITQSPKYLFRKEGQNVTLSCEQNLNHDAMYWYRQDPGQGLRLIYYSQIVNDFQKGDIAEGYSVSREKKESFPLTVTSAQKNPTAFYLCASSPHWTLRYNEQFFGPGTRLTVL.